The following is a T cell receptor (beta chain) sequence with its context. This entry is derived from a study of blood T cell repertoires in COVID-19. Across the study: There were acute and convalescent COVID-19 samples, and they came from the United States, Italy and Spain. Sources were T cells, B-cell-depleted T cells, or PBMCs; the material itself was cDNA or gDNA.

The length of the CDR3 is 16 residues. With V trimmed by 1 base and J by 8 bases, 9 bases remained unmatched. The V gene's germline CDR1 is SGHTA and CDR2 FQGNSA. Original processing methods: Reference gene primer amplification gave nucleated cell count estimates. This table comes from immunoSEQ multiplex PCR, and its TCRdb copy is limited to in-frame clones, with some not included. From that table come the V and J calls and clone size; the DNA was used to work out D and trimming. Of around 130,000 clones in the sample, approximately 86% were seen once. The clonotype comes from a woman in her 50s who had recovered from COVID-19. The chain employs TRBV7-2 and TRBJ1-4; 8 positions match TRBD1. The sequenced material came from peripheral blood. CDR3 bases: TGTGCCAGCAGCTTAGGAGGGACAGGCGGGGGCGAAAAACTGTTTTTT. Its protein product is CASSLGGTGGGEKLFF. The full variable domain, its missing parts supplied by reference TRBV7-2 and TRBJ1-4, is GAGVSQSPSNKVTEKGKDVELRCDPISGHTALYWYRQSLGQGLEFLIYFQGNSAPDKSGLPSDRFSAERTGGSVSTLTIQRTQQEDSAVYLCASSLGGTGGGEKLFFGSGTQLSVL.